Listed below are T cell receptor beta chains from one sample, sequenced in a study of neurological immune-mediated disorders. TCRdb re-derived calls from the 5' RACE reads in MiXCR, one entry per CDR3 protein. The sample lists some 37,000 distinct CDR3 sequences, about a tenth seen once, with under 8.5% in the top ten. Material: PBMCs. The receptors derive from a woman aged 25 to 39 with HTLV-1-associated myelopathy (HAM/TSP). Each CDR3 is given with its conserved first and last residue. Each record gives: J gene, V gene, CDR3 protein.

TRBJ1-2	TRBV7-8	CASSLYEAGGGGYTF
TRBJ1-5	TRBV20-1	CSAIAGAGQPQHF
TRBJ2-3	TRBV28	CASSFVGLESDTQYF
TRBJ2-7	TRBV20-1	CSAATGQATEQYF
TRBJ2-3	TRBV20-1	CSATAGRDTQYF
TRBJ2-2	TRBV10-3	CAISVGSENTGELFF
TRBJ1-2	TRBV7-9	CASSFGMGSHYGYTF
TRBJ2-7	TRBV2	CASKSFGGSIYEQYF
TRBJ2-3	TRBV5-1	CASSLALQTYSTDTQYF
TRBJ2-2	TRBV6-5	CASSYGGGTTGELFF
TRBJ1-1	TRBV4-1	CASSQETQGWNTEAFF
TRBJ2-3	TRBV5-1	CASSLDGQSTDTQYF
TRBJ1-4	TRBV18	CASSLTGMTTNEKLFF
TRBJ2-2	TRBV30	CAWSTGNGAGELFF
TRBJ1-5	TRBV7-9	CASSLDGGDNQPQHF
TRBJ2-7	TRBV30	CAWSGDGSSYEQYF